This TCR beta chain appears in the sequencing data of a study of neoadjuvant anti-PD-1 for oral cavity cancer. Study context: Patients without progression got a fourth dose around day 43.

Study-level results: Treg/Th17 ratio rose with pretreatment blood and fell with post-treatment tumor TCRbeta clonality.

Indicated time point: after neoadjuvant nivolumab, at surgical resection. Six replicates per PBMC sample, mostly from 400 to 500 ng of genomic DNA. The data were produced by immunoSEQ multiplex PCR, yet TCRdb's version contains in-frame clones alone and is incomplete. Among about 14,000 clones listed, 71% were seen once. In germline, CDR1 is MNHEY, CDR2 SMNVEV (reference sequence). This CDR3 has 13 amino acids. The V gene lost 6 bases and the J gene lost 3 bases, with 12 bases spanning the gap. This clone was counted once. Its antigen is not known. The chain links TRBV27 to TRBJ2-7; D is perhaps TRBD1 (7 bases). The sequence derives from a person aged 35 to 85 with oral cavity squamous cell carcinoma. The sequenced sample was PBMCs, obtained after nivolumab (anti-PD-1) treatment. The CDR3 region has the DNA TGTGCCAGCAGAACCCAGGGGGGCTACGAGCAGTACTTC. Encoded protein: CASRTQGGYEQYF.